The rows below give T cell receptor beta chains drawn from one sample of a study of beta chain features in type 1 diabetes. The table came from immunoSEQ multiplex PCR; TCRdb's copy has only in-frame clones and leaves some out. The profile shows roughly 150,000 clones, 9% to 10% of them singletons. What was sequenced was central memory CD4+ T cells from blood. The receptors shown here come from a young woman in good health. Each CDR3 is given with its conserved first and last residue.

j_call v_call cdr3_aa
TRBJ2-2 TRBV9 CASSVGGGVSTGELFF
TRBJ2-5 TRBV9 CASSVVQGETQYF
TRBJ2-2 TRBV4-3 CASSQVRRPNTGELFF
TRBJ1-5 TRBV6-5 CASRSRGQGYQPQHF
TRBJ2-3 TRBV27 CASSRQGSTDTQYF
TRBJ2-3 TRBV9 CASSVGGLAGSTDTQYF
TRBJ2-7 TRBV6-5 CASSYSGAVSYEQYF
TRBJ1-1 TRBV5-1 CATRDYDMNTEAFF
TRBJ2-3 TRBV30 CAWSDGGQDTQYF
TRBJ2-3 TRBV11-3 CASSAIPGQSTDTQYF
TRBJ2-7 TRBV5-6 CASSLTTGGNEQYF
TRBJ2-1 TRBV15 CATSRDERGVHNEQFF
TRBJ1-1 TRBV30 CAWRGEGGQDTEAFF
TRBJ1-2 TRBV4-2 CASSPSQGQGIRGYTF
TRBJ2-2 TRBV30 CAWSVLSPNTGELFF
TRBJ1-5 TRBV5-8 CASSFDQGGGSNQPQHF
TRBJ2-5 TRBV27 CASSTRDSFQETQYF
TRBJ2-7 TRBV7-9 CASSWGQGIYEQYF
TRBJ2-1 TRBV7-2 CASTRGVAGATEQFF
TRBJ1-2 TRBV18 CASSLAGANYGYTF
TRBJ1-5 TRBV6-6 CASTPGGSRPQHF
TRBJ2-7 TRBV7-9 CASSLGAGGVGYEQYF
TRBJ2-5 TRBV7-2 CASSELAGGQETQYF
TRBJ2-3 TRBV13 CASSGGAWLAGGRASTDTQYF
TRBJ2-1 TRBV2 CASSEDRDDEQFF
TRBJ2-5 TRBV4-2 CASSQEASVETQYF
TRBJ1-4 TRBV18 CASSPKGTPNEKLFF
TRBJ1-2 TRBV19 CASSARQRQENYGYTF
TRBJ1-5 TRBV18 CASSSDRAEQPQHF
TRBJ2-2 TRBV30 CAWSPRIAGSGELFF
TRBJ1-3 TRBV30 CAWSTRGGTIYF